Only one count was recorded for the clone carrying this T cell receptor (beta chain). These data originate in a study of blood T cell repertoires in COVID-19. Study details: PBMCs, B-cell-depleted T cells, or T cells provided the cDNA or gDNA that made up the material.

Source study methods: Reference gene primer amplification yielded estimated nucleated cell counts. Profiled with immunoSEQ multiplex PCR; TCRdb holds only in-frame clones, not every one. Clone size and the V and J calls come from that table; the DNA yielded D and trimming. Among some 54,000 clones listed, approximately 92% were seen once. Germline assignment: CDR1 MGHRA and CDR2 YSYEKL. Between the trimmed V and J ends, which lost 1 base and 0 bases, there was a span of 9 bases. This CDR3 is built from 16 residues. The chain carries TRBV4-1 and TRBJ2-2, with D unclear. The TCR comes from a man aged 55 to 70 with acute or convalescent COVID-19. Material for sequencing was peripheral blood. This CDR3 reads CASSQGLLANTGELFF. The DNA of the CDR3 is TGCGCCAGCAGCCAAGGGTTGCTAGCGAACACCGGGGAGCTGTTTTTT.